What follows are 22 T cell receptor beta chains derived from one specimen sequenced in a study of T cell responses to AZD1222 COVID-19 vaccine. Libraries were prepared by immunoSEQ multiplex PCR; TCRdb keeps only in-frame clonotypes and omits some of them. The sample lists under 200,000 clones; over 75% were seen once. The material was peripheral blood, obtained on day 0 of AZD1222 vaccination. These TCRs come from an adult in good health.

This chain connects TRBV10-1 to TRBJ2-5; TRBD1 is a possible D gene (5 bases). Trimming removed 0 bases at V and 5 bases at J, with 10 bases between. This CDR3 contains 14 residues. From germline, CDR1 is WNHNN and CDR2 SYGVQD (reference sequence). The CDR3 DNA sequence: TGCGCCAGCAGTGAGTCAGGGGCAGCTGAGACCCAGTACTTC. As protein: CASSESGAAETQYF.

J is TRBJ1-4 and V is TRBV11-3; 7 positions agree with TRBD1. V trimming: 5 bases; J trimming: 5 bases; junction bases outside the gene matches: 11. Germline values: CDR1 SGHNT, CDR2 YENEEA. The CDR3 sequence is 16 residues long. Here the CDR3 reads CASSLDRVAPNEKLFF. The CDR3 DNA sequence: TGTGCCAGCAGCCTTGACAGGGTAGCCCCAAATGAAAAACTGTTTTTT.

This clone appeared once. The chain carries TRBV27 and TRBJ2-2; 8 positions agree with TRBD2. The trim removed 2 bases at V and 1 base at J, leaving 0 bases unmatched. Germline V gives CDR1 MNHEY, CDR2 SMNVEV (reference sequence). The CDR3 sequence is 15 residues long. CDR3: CASSLRGGNTGELFF. The CDR3 DNA reads as TGTGCCAGCAGTTTACGGGGGGGGAACACCGGGGAGCTGTTTTTT.

This clone occurred once. The chain employs TRBV29-1 and TRBJ2-7; TRBD1 matches at 9 bases. CDR3 length: 13 amino acids. V shed 6 bases, J shed 0 bases, and the junction held 3 bases outside the gene matches. Germline loops: CDR1 SQVTM, CDR2 ANQGSEA. The CDR3 region is CSVETGGSYEQYF. The CDR3 DNA reads TGCAGCGTGGAGACAGGGGGCTCCTACGAGCAGTACTTC.

This sequence joins TRBV7-9 and TRBJ1-1; 7 bases are a match to TRBD1. The length of the CDR3 is 14 residues. The V gene end was trimmed by 8 bases and the J gene end by 0 bases; junction bases not matched to a gene: 6. Germline CDR1 reads SEHNR; CDR2 reads FQNEAQ (reference sequence). The DNA of the CDR3 is TGTGCCAGCGGTGACAGGGCCTTGAACACTGAAGCTTTCTTT. This sequence encodes CASGDRALNTEAFF.

The chain couples TRBV6-2 or TRBV6-3 to TRBJ1-5, with TRBD1 matching over 7 bases. The CDR3 loop spans 16 amino acids. CDR1 is MNHEY, CDR2 SVGEGT, per germline. V shed 2 bases and J 11 bases; nucleotides not matched to a gene: 15. Here the CDR3 reads CASSYGWTGLPLAQHF. The CDR3 region has the DNA TGTGCCAGCAGTTACGGATGGACAGGCCTCCCGTTAGCCCAGCATTTT.

The chain employs TRBV18 and TRBJ2-1; possible D gene TRBD2, 7 bases. The V and J ends lost 3 bases and 5 bases respectively, with 14 bases between them. This CDR3 is built from 15 residues. Germline V CDR1 and CDR2: KGHSH, LQKENI. CDR3 DNA sequence: TGTGCCAGCTCACCTGATCGGGGGGCCCACAATGAGCAGTTCTTC. This sequence encodes CASSPDRGAHNEQFF. The complete variable domain, with remaining parts taken from reference TRBV18 and TRBJ2-1, reads NAGVMQNPRHLVRRRGQEARLRCSPMKGHSHVYWYRQLPEEGLKFMVYLQKENIIDESGMPKERFSAEFPKEGPSILRIQQVVRGDSAAYFCASSPDRGAHNEQFFGPGTRLTVL.

This sequence joins TRBV3-1 (or the pseudogene TRBV3-2) and TRBJ1-2, with D possibly being TRBD1 (6 bases). Trimming shortened V by 4 bases and J by 4 bases, and 16 bases separated the two germline ends. Per the germline V gene, CDR1 is LGHDT and CDR2 is YNNKEL (reference sequence). The CDR3 is 15 amino acids. CDR3 coding DNA: TGTGCCAGCAGCCTAGCCGGCTGGACAGCCTATGGCTACACCTTC. It codes for CASSLAGWTAYGYTF.

The genes are TRBV5-1 and TRBJ1-5; the match to TRBD1 covers 8 bases. Germline V CDR1 and CDR2: SGHRS, YFSETQ. V lost 4 bases and J lost 4; bases outside the gene matches: 7. CDR3 length: 15 amino acids. The DNA of the CDR3 is TGCGCCAGCAGCAGGACGACAGGGGTTAATCAGCCCCAGCATTTT. Residues: CASSRTTGVNQPQHF.

As DNA, the CDR3 is TGTGCCTCTTCGACGAGGGGGATGAACACTGAAGCTTTCTTT. Translating it yields CASSTRGMNTEAFF. The chain carries TRBV10-3 and TRBJ1-1; possibly TRBD1 for D (6 bases). In germline, CDR1 is ENHRY, CDR2 SYGVKD. This CDR3 is built from 14 residues. V shed 11 bases and J shed 0 bases, with 16 bases lying between them.

V usage is TRBV28 and J usage is TRBJ2-6; D call uncertain. Germline CDR1 is MDHEN and CDR2 is SYDVKM. The CDR3 covers 15 residues. Trimming pared 2 bases from V and 2 bases from J, leaving 7 bases between. CDR3 sequence (DNA): TGTGCCAGCAGTTTAGTCTACGCTGGGGCCAACGTCCTGACTTTC. Its translation is CASSLVYAGANVLTF.

This clone was recorded a few times. The V call is TRBV9, the J call TRBJ2-1; 8 bases fit TRBD2. CDR3 length: 15 residues. Germline-derived CDR1 and CDR2 are SGDLS and YYNGEE. After removal of 0 bases from V and 4 bases from J, the junction contained 3 bases not matched to a gene. The CDR3 DNA follows: TGTGCCAGCAGCGTAGATAGCGGGGTATACAATGAGCAGTTCTTC. Its protein product is CASSVDSGVYNEQFF.

With respect to this clone: A junction end diverges from the germline sequence, so it may reflect a read error. The genes are TRBV6-5 and TRBJ1-6; no reliable D call. Germline V gene lookup returns CDR1 MNHEY and CDR2 SVGAGI. The CDR3 is 12 amino acids. The CDR3 here is CVPRALDAPLHF. The DNA for the CDR3 is TGCGTACCGCGGGCACTCGACGCACCCCTCCACTTT.

The genes are TRBV7-9 and TRBJ1-1; D may be TRBD1 (6 bases). Germline CDR1 SEHNR, CDR2 FQNEAQ (reference sequence). The CDR3 totals 14 residues. V lost 3 bases and J 5 bases, leaving 13 bases between the germline ends. The CDR3 bases are TGTGCCAGCAGCTTTCAGGGGAGTAGTACTGAAGCTTTCTTT. It yields the protein CASSFQGSSTEAFF.

The CDR3 coding sequence is TGTGCCAGCGGGGATCAGCCCCAGCATTTT. Translated, it gives CASGDQPQHF. This chain links TRBV6-5 with TRBJ1-5; D is uncertain. Trimming took off 8 bases at V and 5 bases at J, with 4 bases between the two ends. The germline V gene has CDR1 MNHEY and CDR2 SVGAGI. The CDR3 runs to 10 residues.

The chain combines TRBV15 with TRBJ2-2; D not resolved. Germline CDR1 LNHNV, CDR2 YYDKDF (reference sequence). V was shortened by 5 bases and J by 3 bases, with 4 bases between the two germline ends. This CDR3 is 12 amino acids long. The CDR3 sequence is CATSSHTGELFF. CDR3 bases: TGTGCCACCAGCTCCCACACCGGGGAGCTGTTTTTT.

Here the CDR3 DNA reads TGTGCCAGCAGCTTAGAGGTCCCCCGGGGCTCTGGAAACACCATATATTTT. Its translation is CASSLEVPRGSGNTIYF. The chain carries TRBV7-6 and TRBJ1-3; D remains ambiguous. Germline-derived CDR1 and CDR2 are SGHVS and FNYEAQ. V lost 1 base and J lost 0, with 13 bases in between. This CDR3 is 17 amino acids long.

V gene TRBV7-2 combines with J gene TRBJ2-1; the match to TRBD2 covers 9 bases. The V gene's germline CDR1 is SGHTA and CDR2 FQGNSA. This CDR3 is 16 amino acids long. The V and J ends lost 1 base and 8 bases, in that order; junction bases with no gene match: 9. CDR3: CASSLVLGLASDEQFF. CDR3 nucleotide sequence: TGTGCCAGCAGCTTAGTTCTTGGACTAGCGTCGGATGAGCAGTTCTTC. Supplemented by reference TRBV7-2 and TRBJ2-1, the full variable domain reads GAGVSQSPSNKVTEKGKDVELRCDPISGHTALYWYRQSLGQGLEFLIYFQGNSAPDKSGLPSDRFSAERTGGSVSTLTIQRTQQEDSAVYLCASSLVLGLASDEQFFGPGTRLTVL.

CDR3 loop: CASSLRAGGRDYYGYTF. CDR3 bases: TGTGCCAGCAGTTTAAGGGCAGGGGGCCGGGATTACTATGGCTACACCTTC. The chain carries TRBV27 and TRBJ1-2; 8 bases match TRBD1. Germline V gene data show CDR1 as MNHEY and CDR2 as SMNVEV (reference sequence). The junction had 11 bases not matched to a gene; V was cut back by 2 bases and J by 3 bases. There are 17 residues in the CDR3.

V is TRBV28 and J is TRBJ1-5, with D maybe TRBD1 (5 bases). From germline, CDR1 is MDHEN and CDR2 SYDVKM. The CDR3 consists of 17 residues. Trimming cost V 10 bases and J 6 bases, with 28 bases left between them. CDR3 amino acids: CATTGPGGLKVRQPQHF. The CDR3 DNA is TGTGCCACCACCGGGCCCGGGGGACTCAAGGTTCGTCAGCCCCAGCATTTT.

This clone was seen a single time. The chain combines TRBV4-1 with TRBJ1-1; D is perhaps TRBD1 (5 bases). Germline values: CDR1 MGHRA, CDR2 YSYEKL. Between the trimmed V and J ends, which lost 4 bases and 0 bases, there was a span of 9 bases. The CDR3 is 14 residues long. The CDR3 loop is CASSRGRVNTEAFF. The CDR3 bases are TGCGCCAGCAGCCGGGGACGGGTGAACACTGAAGCTTTCTTT.

The V gene is TRBV5-6, the J gene TRBJ1-2; TRBD1 matches at 11 bases. Losses at the gene ends were 3 bases for V and 4 bases for J; bases not matched to a gene: 5. Germline V gene sequence: CDR1 SGHDT, CDR2 YYEEEE. This CDR3 is built from 15 residues. CDR3 sequence (DNA): TGTGCCAGCAGCTCTTGGACAGGGGGCTTCTATGGCTACACCTTC. It yields the protein CASSSWTGGFYGYTF. Combining the CDR3 with reference TRBV5-6 and TRBJ1-2 gives the whole variable domain DAGVTQSPTHLIKTRGQQVTLRCSPKSGHDTVSWYQQALGQGPQFIFQYYEEEERQRGNFPDRFSGHQFPNYSSELNVNALLLGDSALYLCASSSWTGGFYGYTFGSGTRLTVV.